The entry below describes one T cell receptor (beta chain). Its antigen is unknown. No much larger clonotype is one base removed from it; base qualities were not supplied. For sequencing of the TCRbeta CDR3 region, genomic DNA was extracted from the sorted cells. TCRbeta CDR3 regions were sequenced using the immunoSEQ Assay. The table was pulled from immuneACCESS by TCRdb, which kept in-frame rearrangements only. Such tables lose some clones; where checked, under half of the loss comes from unresolved V genes, and the rest has no known cause. The sample table shows 70,000 to 75,000 clones, and roughly nine tenths are seen once. Of the sample, approximately 1% is held by the ten largest clones. These data belong to a study of OX40 agonist ivuxolimab in advanced cancers. At the level of the whole study: Ivuxolimab, which targeted the costimulatory receptor OX40 (CD134), was an agonistic, fully human IgG2 monoclonal antibody. Intravenous ivuxolimab was administered to patients every 2 weeks at six dose levels: 0.01, 0.1, 0.3, 1.5, 3 and 10 mg/kg. Of the 50 or so patients in dose escalation, some 19 had hepatocellular carcinoma, about 15 had melanoma, 9 had renal cell carcinoma and 9 had head and neck cancer. A male proportion of around 81% and a mean age of approximately 58 years, ranging from 23 to 79, were recorded for the dose-escalation cohort. Patients were allowed to have had prior anti-PD-1, anti-PD-L1 or anti-CTLA-4 therapy, and approximately 37% of the dose-escalation patients had been treated with checkpoint inhibitors. Partial responses occurred in three dose-escalation patients: two with cutaneous melanoma and one with hepatocellular carcinoma. The point of sequencing TCRbeta in the periphery was to test whether ivuxolimab changed TCR sequence diversity and drove clonal T-cell expansion. The monotherapy dose-escalation portion (N ≈ 56 patients) of the phase I ivuxolimab trial is reported in the paper.

What the authors observed across the whole study: Clonal expansion of both CD4+ and CD8+ blood T cells was observed from baseline to week 6 at doses 0.1 to 3.0 mg/kg. The antigen specificity of the clonally expanded peripheral T cells was not determined. After ivuxolimab, CD8+ T cells had more expanded clones than CD4+ T cells on average. Low levels of normalized T-cell clonal expansion were also seen in some nonresponding patients. In the 0.1-3.0 mg/kg groups, partial responders were among the patients with the lowest normalized peripheral clonal expansion, particularly in CD8+ T cells.

From cysteine to phenylalanine, the CDR3 is 14 amino acids long. Only CDR3 DNA remains: 42 bases, in frame from the first base. V and J lose 5 bases and 1 base, and a span of 8 bases separates them. Taken from the germline V gene, the CDR1 and CDR2 loops are SGHDN and FVKESK. The trial excluded patients who had a history of autoimmune disease or were on systemic immunosuppression. Peripheral blood for TCR sequencing was collected from all dose cohorts at baseline, on cycle 4 day 1, and on cycle 7 day 1. Samples came from an open-label, multicenter, first-in-human phase I dose-escalation trial of ivuxolimab. The trial enrolled adults with locally advanced or metastatic head and neck squamous cell, hepatocellular, melanoma or renal cell carcinoma. Before TCR sequencing, CD4+ and CD8+ T cells were separately sorted from peripheral blood.

This sequence was found in an adult with an advanced solid tumor such as melanoma, head and neck, liver or kidney cancer. The sequence links TRBV14 to TRBJ2-2; no D segment can be confidently identified. This sample comprised CD4+ or CD8+ T cells sorted from blood, obtained in a trial of the OX40 agonist ivuxolimab. Here is the DNA: TGTGCCAGCAGCTGGGGTAGGAACACCGGGGAGCTGTTTTTT. It codes for CASSWGRNTGELFF. This CDR3, with the reference TRBV14 and TRBJ2-2 proteins standing in past its ends, gives the full variable domain EAGVTQFPSHSVIEKGQTVTLRCDPISGHDNLYWYRRVMGKEIKFLLHFVKESKQDESGMPNNRFLAERTGGTYSTLKVQPAELEDSGVYFCASSWGRNTGELFFGEGSRLTVL.